This T cell receptor beta chain was identified in a study of T cells in Graves' hyperthyroidism and ophthalmopathy. There are 15 residues in the CDR3. Germline lookup yields CDR1 SGHRS and CDR2 YFSETQ. The V end lost 0 bases, the J end lost 6 bases, and 16 bases lay between the germline ends. This clonotype was found many times. The target antigen is unknown. The investigators amplified TCR beta CDR3 regions from RNA transcripts. When the TCR CDR3 underwent first-round RT-PCR, the HTBI primer set was used. TCRdb reprocessed the multiplex PCR reads via MiXCR and lists one record per CDR3 protein. The data contain roughly 56,000 distinct CDR3 sequences, less than 50% of them singletons. For ophthalmopathy patients, the Clinical Activity Score was at least 3 and the NOSPECS grade at least 4; duration was under 3 months. Findings and caveats of the study: The majority of expanded thyroid clonotypes above 0.001 also appeared in blood.

What was sequenced was blood. The chain carries TRBV5-1 and TRBJ2-7, with a tentative D call TRBD2 (7 bases). The TCR sequence derives from a woman aged 25 to 39 with Graves' ophthalmopathy. The CDR3 spells CASSLDGVGGAEQYF. CDR3 in DNA: TGCGCCAGCAGCTTGGATGGGGTGGGGGGGGCCGAGCAGTACTTC.